This TCR beta chain was observed in a study of T cell responses to AZD1222 COVID-19 vaccine. Findings and limits, study-wide: The study found vaccine-associated CD4 TCRs spanning spike, dominant at 160-218 and 743-854. Nearly half of the spike-specific TCRs reportedly recognize variant regions that carry no mutations.

Sequenced by immunoSEQ multiplex PCR; TCRdb stores in-frame clones only, minus some. Of 120,000 to 150,000 clones in the sample, around 92% were seen once. Comments on this clone: Its antigen is undetermined.

The length of the CDR3 is 16 residues. The germline V gene has CDR1 LNHDA and CDR2 SQIVND (reference sequence). V lost 3 bases, J lost 0 bases, and 12 bases lay in between. The chain joins TRBV19 to TRBJ1-5; D possibly corresponds to TRBD1 (5 bases). Specimen: peripheral blood, collected on day 0 of AZD1222 vaccination. The source is an adult in good health. The CDR3 sequence: CASSIRDGNSNQPQHF. The CDR3 DNA reads as TGTGCCAGTAGTATCCGGGACGGAAATAGCAATCAGCCCCAGCATTTT.